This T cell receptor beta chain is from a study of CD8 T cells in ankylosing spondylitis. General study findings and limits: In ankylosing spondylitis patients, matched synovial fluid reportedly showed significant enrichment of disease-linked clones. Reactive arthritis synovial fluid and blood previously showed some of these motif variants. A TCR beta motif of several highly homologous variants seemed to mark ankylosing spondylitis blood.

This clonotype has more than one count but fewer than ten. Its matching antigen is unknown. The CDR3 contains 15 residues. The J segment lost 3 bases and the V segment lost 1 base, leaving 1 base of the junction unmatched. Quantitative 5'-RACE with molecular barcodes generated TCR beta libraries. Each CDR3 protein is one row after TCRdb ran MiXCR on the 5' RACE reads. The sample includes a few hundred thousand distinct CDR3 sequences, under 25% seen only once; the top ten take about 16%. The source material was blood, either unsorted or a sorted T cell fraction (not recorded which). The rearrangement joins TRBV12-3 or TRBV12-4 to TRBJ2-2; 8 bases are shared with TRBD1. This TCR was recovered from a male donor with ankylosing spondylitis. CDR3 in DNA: TGTGCCAGCAGTTTAGGGACAGGGTACACCGGGGAGCTGTTTTTT. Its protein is CASSLGTGYTGELFF.